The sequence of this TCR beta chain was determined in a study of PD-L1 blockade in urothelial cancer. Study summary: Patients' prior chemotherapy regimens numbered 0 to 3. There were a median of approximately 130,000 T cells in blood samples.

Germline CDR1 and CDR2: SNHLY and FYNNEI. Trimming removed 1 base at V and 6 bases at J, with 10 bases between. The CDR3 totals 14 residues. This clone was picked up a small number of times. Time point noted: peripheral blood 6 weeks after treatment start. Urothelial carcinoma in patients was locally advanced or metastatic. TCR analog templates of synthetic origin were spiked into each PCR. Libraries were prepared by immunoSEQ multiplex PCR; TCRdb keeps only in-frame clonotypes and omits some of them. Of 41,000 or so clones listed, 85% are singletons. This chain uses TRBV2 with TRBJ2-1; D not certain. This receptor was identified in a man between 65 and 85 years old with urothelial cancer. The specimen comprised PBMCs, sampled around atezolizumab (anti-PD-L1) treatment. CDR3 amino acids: CASSEDLVRNEQFF. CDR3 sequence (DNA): TGTGCCAGCAGTGAAGATCTAGTCCGCAATGAGCAGTTCTTC.